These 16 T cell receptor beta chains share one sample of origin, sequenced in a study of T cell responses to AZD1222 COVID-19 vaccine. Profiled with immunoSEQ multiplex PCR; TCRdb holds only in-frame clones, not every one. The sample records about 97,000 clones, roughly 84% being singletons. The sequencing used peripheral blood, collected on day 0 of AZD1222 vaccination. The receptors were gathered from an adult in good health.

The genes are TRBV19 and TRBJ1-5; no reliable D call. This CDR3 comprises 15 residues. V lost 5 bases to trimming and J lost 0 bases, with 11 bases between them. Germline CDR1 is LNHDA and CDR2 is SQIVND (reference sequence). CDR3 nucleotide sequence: TGTGCCAGTAGTTTCCCCCCCCATAGCAATCAGCCCCAGCATTTT. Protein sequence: CASSFPPHSNQPQHF.

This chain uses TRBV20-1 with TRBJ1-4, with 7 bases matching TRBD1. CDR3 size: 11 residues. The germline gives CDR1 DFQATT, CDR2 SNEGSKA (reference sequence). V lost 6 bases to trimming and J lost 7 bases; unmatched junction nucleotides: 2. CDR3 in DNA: TGCAGTGCCTACAGGGGTGAAAAACTGTTTTTT. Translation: CSAYRGEKLFF.

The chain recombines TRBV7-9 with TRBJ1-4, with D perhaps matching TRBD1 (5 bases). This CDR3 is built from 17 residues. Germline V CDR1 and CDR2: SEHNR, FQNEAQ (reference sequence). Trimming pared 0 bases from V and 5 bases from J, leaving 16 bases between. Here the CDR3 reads CASSLAGSAGRNEKLFF. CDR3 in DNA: TGTGCCAGCAGCTTAGCCGGGAGTGCAGGGAGAAATGAAAAACTGTTTTTT. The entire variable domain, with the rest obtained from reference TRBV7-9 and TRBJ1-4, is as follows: DTGVSQNPRHKITKRGQNVTFRCDPISEHNRLYWYRQTLGQGPEFLTYFQNEAQLEKSRLLSDRFSAERPKGSFSTLEIQRTEQGDSAMYLCASSLAGSAGRNEKLFFGSGTQLSVL.

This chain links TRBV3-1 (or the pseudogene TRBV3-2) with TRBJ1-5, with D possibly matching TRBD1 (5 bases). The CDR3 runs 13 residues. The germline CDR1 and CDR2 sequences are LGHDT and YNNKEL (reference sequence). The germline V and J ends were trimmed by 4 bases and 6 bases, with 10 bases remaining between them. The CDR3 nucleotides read TGTGCCAGCAGCCCCGGGGGTAGTCAGCCCCAGCATTTT. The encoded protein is CASSPGGSQPQHF.

The CDR3 DNA sequence: TGTGCCAGCAACCAAGGTAGGGTTGAAGCTTTCTTT. This encodes CASNQGRVEAFF. This sequence joins TRBV28 and TRBJ1-1; no clear D. The CDR3 extends over 12 amino acids. CDR1 MDHEN and CDR2 SYDVKM come from the germline V gene. V lost 7 bases, J lost 7 bases, and 13 bases lay in between.

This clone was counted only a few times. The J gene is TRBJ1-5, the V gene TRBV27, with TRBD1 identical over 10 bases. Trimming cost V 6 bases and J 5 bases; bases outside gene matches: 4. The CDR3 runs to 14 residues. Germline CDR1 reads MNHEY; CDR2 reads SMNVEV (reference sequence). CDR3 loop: CASSRDRGDQPQHF. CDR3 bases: TGTGCCAGCAGCAGGGACAGGGGAGATCAGCCCCAGCATTTT.

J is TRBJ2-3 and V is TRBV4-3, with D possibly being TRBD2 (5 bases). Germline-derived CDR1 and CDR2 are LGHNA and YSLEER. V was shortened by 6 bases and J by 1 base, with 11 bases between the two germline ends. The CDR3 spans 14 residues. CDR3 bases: TGCGCCAGCAGTCCGGGGATTGGCACAGATACGCAGTATTTT. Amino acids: CASSPGIGTDTQYF.

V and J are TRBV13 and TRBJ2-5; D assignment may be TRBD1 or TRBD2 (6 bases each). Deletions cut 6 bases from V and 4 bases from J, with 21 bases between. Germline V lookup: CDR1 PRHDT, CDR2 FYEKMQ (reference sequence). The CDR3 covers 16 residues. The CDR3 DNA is TGTGCCAGCAGTTTCAGGGGCCGGGGGACCCCAGAGACCCAGTACTTC. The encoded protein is CASSFRGRGTPETQYF.

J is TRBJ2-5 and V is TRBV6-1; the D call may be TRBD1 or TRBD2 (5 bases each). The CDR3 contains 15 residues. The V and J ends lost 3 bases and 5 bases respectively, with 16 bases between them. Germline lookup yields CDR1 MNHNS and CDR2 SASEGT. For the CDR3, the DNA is TGTGCCAGCAGTGAGGGACCGGCGGGTTGGGAGACCCAGTACTTC. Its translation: CASSEGPAGWETQYF.

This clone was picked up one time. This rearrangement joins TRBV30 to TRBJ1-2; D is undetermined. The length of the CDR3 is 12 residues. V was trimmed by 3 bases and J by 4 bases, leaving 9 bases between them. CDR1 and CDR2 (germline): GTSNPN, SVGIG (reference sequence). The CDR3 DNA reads TGTGCCTGGAGCCACAGAGGCTATGGCTACACCTTC. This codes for CAWSHRGYGYTF. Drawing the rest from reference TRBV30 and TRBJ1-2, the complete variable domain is SQTIHQWPATLVQPVGSPLSLECTVEGTSNPNLYWYRQAAGRGLQLLFYSVGIGQISSEVPQNLSASRPQDRQFILSSKKLLLSDSGFYLCAWSHRGYGYTFGSGTRLTVV.

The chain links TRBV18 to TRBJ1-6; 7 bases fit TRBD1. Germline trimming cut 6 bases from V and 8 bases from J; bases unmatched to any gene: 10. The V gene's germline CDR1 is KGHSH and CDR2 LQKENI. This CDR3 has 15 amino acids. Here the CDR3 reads CASSLTGEEDSPLHF. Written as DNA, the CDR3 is TGTGCCAGCTCGCTTACAGGGGAGGAGGATTCACCCCTCCACTTT.

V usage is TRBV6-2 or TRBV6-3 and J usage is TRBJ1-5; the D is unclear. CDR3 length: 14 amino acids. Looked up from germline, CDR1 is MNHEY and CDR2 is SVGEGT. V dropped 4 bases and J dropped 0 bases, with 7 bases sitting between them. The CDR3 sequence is CASSLALSNQPQHF. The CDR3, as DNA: TGTGCCAGCAGTTTGGCCCTTAGCAATCAGCCCCAGCATTTT.

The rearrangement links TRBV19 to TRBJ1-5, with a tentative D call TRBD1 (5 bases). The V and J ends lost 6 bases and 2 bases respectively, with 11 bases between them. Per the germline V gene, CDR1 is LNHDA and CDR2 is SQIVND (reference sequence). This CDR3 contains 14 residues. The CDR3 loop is CASSDRSRNQPQHF. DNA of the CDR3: TGTGCCAGTAGCGACAGATCGCGCAATCAGCCCCAGCATTTT.

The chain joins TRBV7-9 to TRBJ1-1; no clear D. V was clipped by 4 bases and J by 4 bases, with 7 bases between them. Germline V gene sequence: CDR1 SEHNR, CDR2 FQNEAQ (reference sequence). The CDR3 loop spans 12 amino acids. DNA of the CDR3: TGTGCCAGCAGCTCCTCACGCACTGAAGCTTTCTTT. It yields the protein CASSSSRTEAFF. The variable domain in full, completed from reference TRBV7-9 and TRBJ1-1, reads DTGVSQNPRHKITKRGQNVTFRCDPISEHNRLYWYRQTLGQGPEFLTYFQNEAQLEKSRLLSDRFSAERPKGSFSTLEIQRTEQGDSAMYLCASSSSRTEAFFGQGTRLTVV.

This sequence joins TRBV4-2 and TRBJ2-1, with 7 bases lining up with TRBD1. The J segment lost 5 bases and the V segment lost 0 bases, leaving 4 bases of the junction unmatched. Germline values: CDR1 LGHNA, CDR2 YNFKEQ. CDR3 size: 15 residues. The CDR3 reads CASSQDGTENNEQFF. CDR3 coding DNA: TGTGCCAGCAGCCAAGATGGGACAGAAAACAATGAGCAGTTCTTC.

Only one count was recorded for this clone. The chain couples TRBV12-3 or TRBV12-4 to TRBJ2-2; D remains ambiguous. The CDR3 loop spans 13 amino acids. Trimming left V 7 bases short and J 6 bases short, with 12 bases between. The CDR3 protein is CASTRTGAGELFF. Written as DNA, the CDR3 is TGTGCCAGCACCAGGACCGGTGCCGGGGAGCTGTTTTTT.